This is a list of T cell receptor beta chains from one sample in a study of technical replicates of blood from a few donors. Repertoires were generated with immunoSEQ multiplex PCR, while TCRdb's copy carries only in-frame clones and drops some. The sample records under 95,000 clones, about 95% being singletons. The sample taken for sequencing was T cells isolated from PBMCs. The source of these receptors is a human donor in good health. Both conserved end residues are part of each CDR3. Fields, in order: J gene, D gene, clone size, V gene, CDR3 DNA, CDR3 protein. The D gene is left open where the match is weak. The size entry is marked missing in some rows and otherwise reads once, few, many or a size class.

TRBJ2-1 TRBD2 NA TRBV29-1 TGCAGCGCCTTAGCGGGAGGGCCGGGTAATGAGCAGTTCTTC CSALAGGPGNEQFF
TRBJ1-5 NA NA TRBV7-9 TGTGCCAGCAGCTTAGGGGCCGGGGGACCCCGGGGTCAGCCCCAGCATTTT CASSLGAGGPRGQPQHF
TRBJ1-4 NA NA TRBV5-1 TGCGCCAGCAGCTTGTGGGGAATAAGGGAGACAACTAATGAAAAACTGTTTTTT CASSLWGIRETTNEKLFF
TRBJ2-5 NA NA TRBV7-9 TGTGCCAGCAGCTGGGACTTGCAAGAGACCCAGTACTTC CASSWDLQETQYF
TRBJ2-1 TRBD2 NA TRBV11-3 TGTGCCAGCAGCCGGGGACTAGCGGGGGACAATGAGCAGTTCTTC CASSRGLAGDNEQFF
TRBJ2-1 TRBD2 NA TRBV28 TGTGCCAGCAGTTCAAACGCCCGATCTAGCGGGAGGGCCCCCGAGCAGTTCTTC CASSSNARSSGRAPEQFF
TRBJ2-1 TRBD1 NA TRBV14 TGTGCCAGCAGCCACACAGGGGTTGGCAATGAGCAGTTCTTC CASSHTGVGNEQFF
TRBJ1-5 TRBD1 NA TRBV19 TGTGCCAGTAGTAACAGGGGTCAGCCCCAGCATTTT CASSNRGQPQHF
TRBJ2-7 NA NA TRBV6-6 TGTGCCAGCAGTTACGCGTCCTACGAGCAGTACTTC CASSYASYEQYF
TRBJ2-3 NA NA TRBV9 TGTGCCAGCAGCGTAAGGACAGCAGATACGCAGTATTTT CASSVRTADTQYF
TRBJ2-1 TRBD2 NA TRBV7-2 TGTGCCAGCAGCTCCGGGACTAGCGGGAGAGTTGGCGGTGAGCAGTTCTTC CASSSGTSGRVGGEQFF
TRBJ2-1 NA NA TRBV4-1 TGCGCCAGCAGCTACTATACCAATGAGCAGTTCTTC CASSYYTNEQFF
TRBJ2-5 NA NA TRBV30 TGTGCCTGGTCACCCGCTACTAGTCTCGAGACCCAGTACTTC CAWSPATSLETQYF
TRBJ1-1 TRBD1 NA TRBV5-1 TGCGCCAGCAGCTTGTTGCCCAGGGGGCGGTTAGACACTGAAGCTTTCTTT CASSLLPRGRLDTEAFF
TRBJ1-1 NA NA TRBV11-1 TGTGCCAGCAGCTTGTACTCGAACACTGAAGCTTTCTTT CASSLYSNTEAFF
TRBJ2-7 TRBD1 NA TRBV5-1 TGCGCCAGCAGCAGGACAGGTAGCTCCTACGAGCAGTACTTC CASSRTGSSYEQYF
TRBJ2-3 TRBD2 NA TRBV7-9 TGTGCCAGCAGGACACTAGCGGGAGTCATAGATACGCAGTATTTT CASRTLAGVIDTQYF
TRBJ1-4 NA NA TRBV6-1 TGTGCCAGCAGACAGGAGCCGATCGCTAATGAAAAACTGTTTTTT CASRQEPIANEKLFF
TRBJ1-2 TRBD1 NA TRBV28 TGTGCCAGCAGCCCCGGGACAGGACGGGGCTATGGCTACACCTTC CASSPGTGRGYGYTF
TRBJ2-5 NA NA TRBV7-7 TGTGCCAGCAGCCCCCAGACAGGTAGACAAGAGACCCAGTACTTC CASSPQTGRQETQYF
TRBJ2-7 NA NA TRBV6-1 TGTGCCGCCAGTGGAGTCTTATCCTACGAGCAGTACTTC CAASGVLSYEQYF
TRBJ1-2 NA NA TRBV7-9 TGTGCCAGCAGCTTAGAATCCCTAACCGACTTCTATGGCTACACCTTC CASSLESLTDFYGYTF
TRBJ1-6 NA NA TRBV14 TGTGCCAGCAGCCGCCGGGAGACCAATTCACCCCTCCACTTT CASSRRETNSPLHF
TRBJ2-1 TRBD2 NA TRBV7-9 TGTGCCAGCAGCTTGTTGCTAGCGGGGGGGGATGAGCAGTTCTTC CASSLLLAGGDEQFF
TRBJ2-7 NA NA TRBV7-9 TGTGCCAGCAGCCGCGGATCAGGGAAATCGATCGAGCAGTACTTC CASSRGSGKSIEQYF
TRBJ2-7 TRBD2 NA TRBV15 TGTGCCACCCGACTAAGCGGGAGCTACGAGCAGTACTTC CATRLSGSYEQYF
TRBJ2-7 TRBD1 NA TRBV5-6 TGTGCCAGCAGCTTCATGGACAGGGACGACTACGAGCAGTACTTC CASSFMDRDDYEQYF
TRBJ1-1 NA NA TRBV29-1 TGCAGCGTTGTGACAGCGAACACTGAAGCTTTCTTT CSVVTANTEAFF
TRBJ1-2 TRBD1 NA TRBV9 TGTGCCAGCAGCGTCGTGGACAGGGTATACTCGGGCTACACCTTC CASSVVDRVYSGYTF
TRBJ2-1 TRBD2 NA TRBV10-1 TGCGCCAGCAGTGAGGGGACTAGATTTATCGATGAGCAGTTCTTC CASSEGTRFIDEQFF
TRBJ1-3 NA NA TRBV5-1 TGCGCCAGCAGCTGGGGGGCCCGGGGGGGATCTTTTGGAAACACCATATATTTT CASSWGARGGSFGNTIYF
TRBJ2-5 TRBD2 NA TRBV5-1 TGCGCCAGCAGCGAAGGACTAGCGGGATTGGGAGAGACCCAGTACTTC CASSEGLAGLGETQYF
TRBJ1-1 NA NA TRBV6-6 TGTGCCAGCAACCTTGAGGCGAGGCTCGAAGCTTTCTTT CASNLEARLEAFF
TRBJ1-2 NA NA TRBV27 TGTGCCAGCAGTTTATCCCCGCAGGGCCTGAATGGCTACACCTTC CASSLSPQGLNGYTF
TRBJ1-1 NA few TRBV29-1 TGCAGCGTTGAAAGGGGGAGCAACACTGAAGCTTTCTTT CSVERGSNTEAFF
TRBJ2-3 TRBD1 NA TRBV6-6 TGTGCCAGCAGTTACTACGGACAGGGAACAGATACGCAGTATTTT CASSYYGQGTDTQYF
TRBJ2-7 TRBD1 NA TRBV28 TGTGCCAGCAGATTGACAGGGGGGCTTCACTACGAGCAGTACTTC CASRLTGGLHYEQYF
TRBJ2-1 NA once TRBV5-1 TGCGCCAGCAGCTTGGGCAGGGTGGGCAATGAGCAGTTCTTC CASSLGRVGNEQFF
TRBJ2-3 NA once TRBV28 TGTGCCAGCAGCCCCACAGAAAGAGATACGCAGTATTTT CASSPTERDTQYF
TRBJ2-6 NA NA TRBV2 TGTGCCAGCGGGGGCTCGTTACTAAGGGCCAACGTCCTGACTTTC CASGGSLLRANVLTF
TRBJ2-7 NA NA TRBV27 TGTGCCAGCAGTTTAGCCTCAGGACGGGGGACGCGGGAGCAGTACTTC CASSLASGRGTREQYF